This TCR beta chain is from a study of beta chain features in type 1 diabetes. Overall study results and limits: Shorter TCRB CDR3s, moderately but significantly so, marked every one of the four CD4+ subsets in Type 1 diabetes patients. Fewer junction insertions and more nucleotide deletions appeared in type 1 diabetes patients.

A note on this clone: Its target is unknown.

The study reverse transcribed the entire isolated RNA, so it sequenced expressed TCRB transcripts. Only in-frame clones appear in the TCRdb table, and some are missing; sequencing was by immunoSEQ multiplex PCR. The profile covers around 140,000 clones, with roughly 10% appearing a single time and approximately 0.7% taken by the ten largest. The specimen was central memory CD4+ T cells from blood. The clonotype comes from a man between 25 and 39 years old with type 1 diabetes.

The CDR3 coding sequence is TGTGCCAGCAGCCCGGATCGGGGGACCATCCTGCCCCAGCATTTT. It encodes CASSPDRGTILPQHF. The rearrangement joins TRBV14 to TRBJ1-5; D might be TRBD1 (5 bases). Germline V lookup: CDR1 SGHDN, CDR2 FVKESK. This CDR3 comprises 15 residues. V dropped 4 bases and J dropped 9 bases, with 19 bases sitting between them.